These 23 T cell receptor beta chains originate from one sample sequenced in a study of monozygotic twins with inflammatory bowel disease. Reanalyzing the 5' RACE reads, TCRdb keeps one entry per CDR3 protein, without DNA. This table holds approximately 390,000 distinct CDR3 sequences. Input material: blood. Receptors originate from a human donor with ulcerative colitis or Crohn's disease, or a healthy co-twin of an affected twin (not recorded which).

J is TRBJ2-1 and V is TRBV5-4; as DNA is missing, the TRBD2 call by TCRdb cannot be tested. The CDR3 consists of 16 residues. In germline, CDR1 is SGHNT, CDR2 YYREEE (reference sequence). The CDR3 reads CASSSGTSIAYNEQFF.

The chain uses TRBV3-1 and TRBJ1-2; with no DNA, the TCRdb D assignment of TRBD1 cannot be verified. Germline CDR1 and CDR2: LGHDT and YNNKEL (reference sequence). The CDR3 runs 14 residues. The CDR3 sequence is CASSFGDREDGYTF.

J is TRBJ2-1 and V is TRBV5-1; the TCRdb call, TRBD2, lacks DNA for checking. CDR3 length: 18 amino acids. Germline-derived CDR1 and CDR2 are SGHRS and YFSETQ. The CDR3 sequence: CASSLGLAGAPSYNEQFF.

The genes are TRBV9 and TRBJ2-3; TCRdb calls TRBD2, which cannot be checked without DNA. CDR1 is SGDLS and CDR2 is YYNGEE in the germline V gene. CDR3 length equals 18 residues. CDR3 sequence: CASTSPLGLAGDVDTQYF. Together with reference TRBV9 and TRBJ2-3, the CDR3 gives the full variable domain: DSGVTQTPKHLITATGQRVTLRCSPRSGDLSVYWYQQSLDQGLQFLIQYYNGEERAKGNILERFSAQQFPDLHSELNLSSLELGDSALYFCASTSPLGLAGDVDTQYFGPGTRLTVL.

The chain uses TRBV27 and TRBJ2-1; the TCRdb call, TRBD1, lacks DNA for checking. Germline CDR1 MNHEY, CDR2 SMNVEV (reference sequence). This CDR3 comprises 15 residues. CDR3 loop: CASSLRGRRYNEQFF.

The chain employs TRBV5-5 and TRBJ1-1. The CDR3 is 16 amino acids. The germline V gene encodes CDR1 SGHKS and CDR2 YYEKEE (reference sequence). CDR3 in amino acids: CASSLRQGGLDTEAFF. The whole variable domain, remainder taken from reference TRBV5-5 and TRBJ1-1, is DAGVTQSPTHLIKTRGQQVTLRCSPISGHKSVSWYQQVLGQGPQFIFQYYEKEERGRGNFPDRFSARQFPNYSSELNVNALLLGDSALYLCASSLRQGGLDTEAFFGQGTRLTVV.

The chain couples TRBV27 to TRBJ2-1. Germline CDR1 reads MNHEY; CDR2 reads SMNVEV (reference sequence). CDR3 length equals 11 residues. CDR3 loop: CASSLAHKQFF.

The rearrangement uses TRBV7-9 and TRBJ1-2; TCRdb's assignment of TRBD1 cannot be checked, as there is no DNA. The V gene's germline CDR1 is SEHNR and CDR2 FQNEAQ (reference sequence). The CDR3 consists of 15 residues. The CDR3 loop reads CASNRLGQGNYGYTF. Filled out from reference TRBV7-9 and TRBJ1-2, the complete variable domain reads DTGVSQNPRHKITKRGQNVTFRCDPISEHNRLYWYRQTLGQGPEFLTYFQNEAQLEKSRLLSDRFSAERPKGSFSTLEIQRTEQGDSAMYLCASNRLGQGNYGYTFGSGTRLTVV.

The chain carries TRBV10-2 and TRBJ1-2; TCRdb names TRBD1, which stays unverified in the absence of DNA. This CDR3 is built from 15 residues. Germline-derived CDR1 and CDR2 are WSHSY and SAAADI. The CDR3 loop is CASSDGGRGPYGYTF.

This CDR3 reads CASSHDIAGGFQESQYF. V usage is TRBV4-1 and J usage is TRBJ2-5; there is no DNA to check the TCRdb D call of TRBD2. The CDR3 is made up of 17 amino acids. Germline CDR1 is MGHRA and CDR2 is YSYEKL.

The chain carries TRBV28 and TRBJ1-2; without DNA, the TCRdb call of TRBD1 cannot be checked. The CDR3 contains 12 residues. Germline CDR1 is MDHEN and CDR2 is SYDVKM. The CDR3 sequence: CASSLRGYGYTF.

This chain connects TRBV10-3 to TRBJ1-2. CDR1 is ENHRY and CDR2 is SYGVKD in the germline V gene. The CDR3 sequence is 12 residues long. CDR3 region: CAISEQDGGYTF.

V usage is TRBV4-3 and J usage is TRBJ2-1; TCRdb selects TRBD1, and the lack of DNA leaves this call unchecked. In germline, CDR1 is LGHNA, CDR2 YSLEER. The CDR3 is 16 amino acids. CDR3 sequence: CASSQDSTWGGVEQFF.

V is TRBV12-3 or TRBV12-4 and J is TRBJ1-5. The CDR3 covers 14 residues. CDR3 protein: CASSRGGDNQPQHF.

The rearrangement uses TRBV10-2 and TRBJ2-3; TCRdb picks TRBD2, but there is no DNA to check that call. In germline, CDR1 is WSHSY, CDR2 SAAADI. This CDR3 is 15 amino acids long. This chain's CDR3 is CASSEQASGTDTQYF.

The V and J genes are TRBV20-1 and TRBJ2-2; TCRdb names TRBD1, which stays unverified in the absence of DNA. CDR1 and CDR2 (germline): DFQATT, SNEGSKA (reference sequence). This CDR3 has 13 amino acids. The CDR3 region is CSAWGGNTGELFF.

The chain carries TRBV18 and TRBJ2-7. This CDR3 spans 15 amino acids. Germline V gives CDR1 KGHSH, CDR2 LQKENI. The CDR3 is CASSPGRSSSYEQYF.

The chain combines TRBV9 with TRBJ1-3; TCRdb designates TRBD1, a call that cannot be tested without DNA. The CDR3 runs 15 residues. Per germline, CDR1 SGDLS and CDR2 YYNGEE. CDR3 protein: CASSVEGDSGNTIYF.

The genes are TRBV12-3 or TRBV12-4 and TRBJ2-3; the D call of TRBD1 rests on TCRdb alone, since no DNA is present to check it. The CDR3 has 14 residues. This CDR3 is CASSFRAPGDTQYF.

V and J are TRBV11-2 and TRBJ2-7; the D gene TCRdb calls, TRBD1, cannot be checked with no DNA. Germline-derived CDR1 and CDR2 are SGHAT and FQNNGV. This CDR3 spans 17 amino acids. This CDR3 reads CASSPYPRDRAPYEQYF. The complete variable domain, with remaining parts taken from reference TRBV11-2 and TRBJ2-7, reads EAGVAQSPRYKIIEKRQSVAFWCNPISGHATLYWYQQILGQGPKLLIQFQNNGVVDDSQLPKDRFSAERLKGVDSTLKIQPAKLEDSAVYLCASSPYPRDRAPYEQYFGPGTRLTVT.

The chain has TRBV30 and TRBJ2-2; TCRdb lists TRBD1, though no DNA is available to test this call. The V gene's germline CDR1 is GTSNPN and CDR2 SVGIG (reference sequence). The CDR3 totals 16 residues. The CDR3 here is CAWSNGQSANTGELFF.

This sequence joins TRBV27 and TRBJ1-1; TCRdb's D call, TRBD1, is unchecked because there is no DNA. From germline, CDR1 is MNHEY and CDR2 SMNVEV (reference sequence). CDR3 size: 13 residues. The CDR3 reads CASGRGMNTEAFF.

The chain uses TRBV12-3 or TRBV12-4 and TRBJ1-2; there is no DNA to check the TCRdb D call of TRBD1. The CDR3 consists of 15 residues. This CDR3 is CASSRAGTGNYGYTF.